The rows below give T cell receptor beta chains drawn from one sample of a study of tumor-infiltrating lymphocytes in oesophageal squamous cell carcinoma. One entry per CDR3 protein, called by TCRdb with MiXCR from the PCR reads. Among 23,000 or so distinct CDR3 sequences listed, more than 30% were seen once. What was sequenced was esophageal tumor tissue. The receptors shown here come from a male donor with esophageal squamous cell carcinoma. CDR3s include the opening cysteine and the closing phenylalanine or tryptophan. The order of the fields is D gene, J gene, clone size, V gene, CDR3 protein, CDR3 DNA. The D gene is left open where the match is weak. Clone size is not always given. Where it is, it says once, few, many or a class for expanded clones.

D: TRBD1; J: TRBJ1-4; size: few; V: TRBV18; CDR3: CASSPQGANEKLFF; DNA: TGTGCCAGCTCACCACAGGGGGCGAATGAAAAACTGTTTTTT
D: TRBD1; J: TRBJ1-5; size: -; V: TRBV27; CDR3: CASSLKGQGVYSNQPQHF; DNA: TGTGCCAGCAGTTTAAAGGGACAGGGAGTCTATAGCAATCAGCCCCAGCATTTT
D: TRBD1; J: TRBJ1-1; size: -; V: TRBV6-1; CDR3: CASSEHPGQDNTEAFF; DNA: TGTGCCAGCAGTGAGCACCCGGGACAGGACAACACTGAAGCTTTCTTT
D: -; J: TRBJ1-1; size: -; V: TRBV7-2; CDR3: CASSRDGPNTEAFF; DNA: TGTGCCAGCAGCCGGGACGGCCCGAACACTGAAGCTTTCTTT
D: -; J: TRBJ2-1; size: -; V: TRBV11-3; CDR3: CASSLGSPSDTQFF; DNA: TGTGCCAGCAGCTTAGGCAGTCCTTCTGATACGCAGTTCTTC
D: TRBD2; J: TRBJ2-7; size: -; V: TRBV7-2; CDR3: CASSLAGGRVLYEQYF; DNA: TGTGCCAGCAGCTTAGCGGGCGGGAGGGTCCTATACGAGCAGTACTTC
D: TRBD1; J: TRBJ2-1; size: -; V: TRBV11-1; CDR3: CASSLGSGQGIYNEQFF; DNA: TGTGCCAGCAGCTTAGGGTCGGGACAGGGTATTTACAATGAGCAGTTCTTC
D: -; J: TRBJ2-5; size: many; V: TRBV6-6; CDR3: CASSYNFRGETQYF; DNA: TGTGCCAGCAGTTACAACTTTCGGGGGGAGACCCAGTACTTC
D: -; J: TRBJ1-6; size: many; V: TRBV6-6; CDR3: CASSYQGGDWYNSPLHF; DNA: TGTGCCAGCAGTTACCAAGGGGGGGATTGGTACAATTCACCCCTCCACTTT
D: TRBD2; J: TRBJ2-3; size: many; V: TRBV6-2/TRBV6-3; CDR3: CASSFTSGRITDTQYF; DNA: TGTGCCAGCAGTTTTACTAGCGGGAGAATAACAGATACGCAGTATTTT
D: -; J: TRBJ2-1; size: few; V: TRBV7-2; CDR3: CASSLAGVGEQFF; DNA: TGTGCCAGCAGCTTAGCGGGGGTGGGTGAGCAGTTCTTC
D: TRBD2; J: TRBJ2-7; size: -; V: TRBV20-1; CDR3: CNAFSGASYEQYF; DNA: TGCAATGCGTTTAGCGGGGCATCCTATGAGCAGTACTTC
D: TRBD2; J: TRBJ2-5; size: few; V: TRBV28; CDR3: CASMQLAGGVETQYF; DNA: TGTGCCAGCATGCAACTAGCGGGGGGGGTGGAGACCCAGTACTTC
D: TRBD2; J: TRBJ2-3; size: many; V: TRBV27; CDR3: CASSFASGAPGTQYF; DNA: TGTGCCAGCAGTTTCGCTAGCGGGGCCCCCGGTACGCAGTATTTT
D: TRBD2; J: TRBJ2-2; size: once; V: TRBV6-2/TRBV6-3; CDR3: CASSYIRGGANIGELFF; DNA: TGTGCCAGCAGTTACATACGCGGGGGGGCGAACATCGGGGAGCTGTTTTTT
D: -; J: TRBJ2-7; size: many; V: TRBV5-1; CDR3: CASSFSGSYEQYF; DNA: TGCGCCAGCAGCTTTAGCGGTTCCTACGAGCAGTACTTC
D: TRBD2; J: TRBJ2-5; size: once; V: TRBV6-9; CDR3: CASSTTREGEAQYF; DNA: TGTGCCAGCAGCACCACTCGGGAGGGGGAGGCCCAGTACTTC
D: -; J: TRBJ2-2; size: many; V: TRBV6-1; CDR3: CASTPGLTGELFF; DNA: TGTGCCAGCACTCCGGGGCTCACCGGGGAGCTGTTTTTT
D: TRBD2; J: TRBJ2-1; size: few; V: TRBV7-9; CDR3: CASSSGAGLQFF; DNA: TGTGCCAGCAGCTCTGGAGCGGGATTGCAGTTCTTC
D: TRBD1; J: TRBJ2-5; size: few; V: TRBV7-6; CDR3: CASSLVSGQGPYNEQYF; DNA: TGTGCCAGCAGCTTAGTTTCGGGACAGGGACCCTACAATGAGCAGTACTTC
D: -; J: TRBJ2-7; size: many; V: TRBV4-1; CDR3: CASSHRDSYEQYF; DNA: TGCGCCAGCAGCCACAGGGACTCCTACGAGCAGTACTTC
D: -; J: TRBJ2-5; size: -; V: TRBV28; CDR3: CASSPGVQETQYF; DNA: TGTGCCAGCAGTCCAGGGGTACAAGAGACCCAATACTTC
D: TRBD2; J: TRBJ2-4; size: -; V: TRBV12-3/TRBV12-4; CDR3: CASTRRGRGVEQYF; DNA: TGTGCCAGCACCCGCCGGGGGAGGGGCGTTGAGCAGTACTTC
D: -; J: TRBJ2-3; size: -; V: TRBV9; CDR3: CASSPRPPLEDTQYF; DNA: TGTGCCAGCAGCCCCCGCCCCCCACTAGAAGATACGCAGTATTTT